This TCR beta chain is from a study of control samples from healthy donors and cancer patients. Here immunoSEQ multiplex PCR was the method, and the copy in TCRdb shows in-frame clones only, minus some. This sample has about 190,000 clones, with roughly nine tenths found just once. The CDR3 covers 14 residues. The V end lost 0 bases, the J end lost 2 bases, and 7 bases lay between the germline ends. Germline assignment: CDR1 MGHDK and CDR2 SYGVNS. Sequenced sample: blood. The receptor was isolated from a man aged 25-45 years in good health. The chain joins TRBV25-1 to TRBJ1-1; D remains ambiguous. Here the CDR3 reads CASSEYYSNTEAFF. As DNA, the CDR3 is TGTGCCAGCAGTGAATACTACAGCAACACTGAAGCTTTCTTT.